This T cell receptor beta chain was captured by sequencing in a study of T cell repertoires in cytomegalovirus infection. Whole-study context: Both a matching HLA type and CMV infection were indicated by public TCR beta signatures.

TCRdb fed the reads into MiXCR, producing one record per CDR3 protein. The sample holds more than 400,000 distinct CDR3 sequences, about 26% seen once. Study-wide results and limits: HLA-C-restricted, CMV-specific TCR beta clonotypes were dominant ex vivo. Cumulated frequencies of public TCR beta families served to identify carriers of CMV plus the relevant HLA.

This clonotype was seen a single time. Its antigen is not known. Germline CDR1 MNHEY, CDR2 SMNVEV (reference sequence). The V gene lost 10 bases and the J gene lost 3 bases, with 13 bases spanning the gap. The CDR3 length is 13 residues. The sequencing input was PBMCs. The receptor's source is a human donor in good health (CMV status not recorded). Some clones in this sample may be carry-over from other donors' samples. V usage is TRBV27 and J usage is TRBJ2-1; D gene uncertain. CDR3 amino acids: CATEDRIYNEQFF. The CDR3 DNA is TGTGCCACCGAAGACCGAATCTACAATGAGCAGTTCTTC.